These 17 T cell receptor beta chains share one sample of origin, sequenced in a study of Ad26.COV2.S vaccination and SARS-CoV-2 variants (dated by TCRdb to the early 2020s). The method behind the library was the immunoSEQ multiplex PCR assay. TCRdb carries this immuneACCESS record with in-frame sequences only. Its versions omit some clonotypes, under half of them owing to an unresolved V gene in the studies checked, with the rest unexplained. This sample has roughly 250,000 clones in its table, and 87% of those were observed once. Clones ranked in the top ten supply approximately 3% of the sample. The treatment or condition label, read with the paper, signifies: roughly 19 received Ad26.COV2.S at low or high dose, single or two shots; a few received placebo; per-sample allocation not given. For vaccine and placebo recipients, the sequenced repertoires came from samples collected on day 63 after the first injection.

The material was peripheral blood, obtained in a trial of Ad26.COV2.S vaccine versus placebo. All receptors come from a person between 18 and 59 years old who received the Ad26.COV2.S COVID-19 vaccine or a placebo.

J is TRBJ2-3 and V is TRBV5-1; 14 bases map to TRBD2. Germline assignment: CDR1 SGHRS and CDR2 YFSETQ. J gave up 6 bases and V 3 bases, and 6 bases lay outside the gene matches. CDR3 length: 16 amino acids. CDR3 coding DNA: TGCGCCAGCAGCTCTAACCGACTAGCGGGGGGGGATACGCAGTATTTT. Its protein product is CASSSNRLAGGDTQYF.

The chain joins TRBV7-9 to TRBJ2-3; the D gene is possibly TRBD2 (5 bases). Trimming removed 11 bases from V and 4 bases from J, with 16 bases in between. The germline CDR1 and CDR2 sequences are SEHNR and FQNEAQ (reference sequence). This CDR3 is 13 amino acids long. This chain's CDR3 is CAGAVVSADTQYF. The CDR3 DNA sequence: TGTGCCGGCGCCGTGGTTAGCGCAGATACGCAGTATTTT.

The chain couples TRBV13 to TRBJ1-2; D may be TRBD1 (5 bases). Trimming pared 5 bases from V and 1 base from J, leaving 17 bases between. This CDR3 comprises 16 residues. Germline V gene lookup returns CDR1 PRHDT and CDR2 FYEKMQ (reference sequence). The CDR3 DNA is TGTGCCAGCAGCCGGCAGGGAGATTGGGATAACTATGGCTACACCTTC. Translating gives CASSRQGDWDNYGYTF.

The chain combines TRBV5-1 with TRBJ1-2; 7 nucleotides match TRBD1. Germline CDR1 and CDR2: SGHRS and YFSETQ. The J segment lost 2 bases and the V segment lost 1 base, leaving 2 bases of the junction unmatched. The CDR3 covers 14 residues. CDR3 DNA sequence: TGCGCCAGCAGCTTGCGAGGGGGCAACTATGGCTACACCTTC. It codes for CASSLRGGNYGYTF.

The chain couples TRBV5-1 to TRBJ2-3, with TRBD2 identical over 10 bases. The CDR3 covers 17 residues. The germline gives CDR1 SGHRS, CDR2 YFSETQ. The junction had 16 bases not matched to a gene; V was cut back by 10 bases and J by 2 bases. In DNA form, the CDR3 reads TGCGCCTCCAAATCCAGCGGGGGGGCCCAAGTCACAGATACGCAGTATTTT. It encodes CASKSSGGAQVTDTQYF.

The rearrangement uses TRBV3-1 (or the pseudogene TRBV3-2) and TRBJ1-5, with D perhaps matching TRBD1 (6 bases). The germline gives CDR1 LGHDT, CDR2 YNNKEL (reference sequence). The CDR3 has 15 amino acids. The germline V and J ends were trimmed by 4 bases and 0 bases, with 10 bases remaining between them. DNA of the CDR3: TGTGCCAGCAGCCCACAGGGTTTTAGCAATCAGCCCCAGCATTTT. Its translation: CASSPQGFSNQPQHF.

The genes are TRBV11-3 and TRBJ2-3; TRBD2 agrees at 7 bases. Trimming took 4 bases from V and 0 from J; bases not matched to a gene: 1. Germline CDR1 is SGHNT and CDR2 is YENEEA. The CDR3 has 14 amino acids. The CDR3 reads CASSSGGSTDTQYF. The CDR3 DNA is TGTGCCAGCAGCTCGGGGGGTAGCACAGATACGCAGTATTTT.

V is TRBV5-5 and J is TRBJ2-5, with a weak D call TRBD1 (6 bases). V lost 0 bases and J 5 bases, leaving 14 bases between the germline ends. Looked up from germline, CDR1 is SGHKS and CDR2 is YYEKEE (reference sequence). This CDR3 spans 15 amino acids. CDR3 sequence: CASSLGQGFRETQYF. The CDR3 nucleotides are TGTGCCAGCAGCTTGGGGCAGGGGTTCCGGGAGACCCAGTACTTC.

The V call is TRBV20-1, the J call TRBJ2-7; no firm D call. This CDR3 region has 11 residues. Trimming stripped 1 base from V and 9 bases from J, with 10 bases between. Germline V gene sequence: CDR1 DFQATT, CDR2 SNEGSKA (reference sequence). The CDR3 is CSARGGTRQYV. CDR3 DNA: TGCAGTGCTAGAGGAGGAACGAGGCAGTACGTC.

The CDR3 loop reads CASSQAGTHNEQFF. The CDR3 DNA reads as TGCGCCAGCAGCCAAGCTGGGACACACAATGAGCAGTTCTTC. The V gene is TRBV4-3, the J gene TRBJ2-1, with D possibly TRBD1 on 6 matching bases. Per the germline V gene, CDR1 is LGHNA and CDR2 is YSLEER. V lost 1 base and J lost 5, with 9 bases in between. The CDR3 is 14 amino acids.

CDR3 in amino acids: CASSLDRGARAFF. As DNA, the CDR3 is TGTGCCAGCAGTTTGGACAGGGGCGCTAGGGCTTTCTTT. The chain links TRBV28 to TRBJ1-1, with 9 nucleotides matching TRBD1. The CDR3 length is 13 residues. After removal of 3 bases from V and 11 bases from J, the junction contained 7 bases not matched to a gene. CDR1 is MDHEN and CDR2 is SYDVKM in the germline V gene.

CDR3 coding DNA: TGTGCCAGCAGTTACGGGTTAGCGGTCCATACGCAGTATTTT. Residues: CASSYGLAVHTQYF. V gene TRBV6-5 combines with J gene TRBJ2-3, with D perhaps TRBD2 (6 bases). The germline V gene encodes CDR1 MNHEY and CDR2 SVGAGI. Trimming stripped 2 bases from V and 7 bases from J, with 13 bases between. This CDR3 region has 14 residues.

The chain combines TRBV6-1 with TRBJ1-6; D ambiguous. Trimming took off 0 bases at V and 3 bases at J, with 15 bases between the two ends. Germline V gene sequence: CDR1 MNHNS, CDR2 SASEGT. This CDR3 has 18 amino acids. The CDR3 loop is CASSEALLLDGYNSPLHF. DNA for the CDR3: TGTGCCAGCAGTGAAGCGCTACTCCTGGACGGCTATAATTCACCCCTCCACTTT.

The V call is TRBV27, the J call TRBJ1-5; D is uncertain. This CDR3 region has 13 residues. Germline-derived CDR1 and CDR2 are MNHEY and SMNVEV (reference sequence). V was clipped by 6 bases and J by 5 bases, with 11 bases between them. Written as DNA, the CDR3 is TGTGCCAGCAGACTTCGGCTTGATCAGCCCCAGCATTTT. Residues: CASRLRLDQPQHF.

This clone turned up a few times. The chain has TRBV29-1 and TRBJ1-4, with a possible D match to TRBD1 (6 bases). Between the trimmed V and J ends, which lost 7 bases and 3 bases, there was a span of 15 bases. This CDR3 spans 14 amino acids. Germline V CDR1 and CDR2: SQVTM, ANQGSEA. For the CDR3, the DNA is TGCAGCGCGCGAACAGGGACGGCTAATGAAAAACTGTTTTTT. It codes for CSARTGTANEKLFF. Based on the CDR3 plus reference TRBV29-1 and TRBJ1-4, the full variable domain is SAVISQKPSRDICQRGTSLTIQCQVDSQVTMMFWYRQQPGQSLTLIATANQGSEATYESGFVIDKFPISRPNLTFSTLTVSNMSPEDSSIYLCSARTGTANEKLFFGSGTQLSVL.

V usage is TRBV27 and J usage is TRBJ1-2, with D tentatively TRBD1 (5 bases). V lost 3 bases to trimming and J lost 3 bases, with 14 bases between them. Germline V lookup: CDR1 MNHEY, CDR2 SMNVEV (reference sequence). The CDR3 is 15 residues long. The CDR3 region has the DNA TGTGCCAGCAGTTTTTGGGTCAGGGCCCACTATGGCTACACCTTC. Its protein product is CASSFWVRAHYGYTF.

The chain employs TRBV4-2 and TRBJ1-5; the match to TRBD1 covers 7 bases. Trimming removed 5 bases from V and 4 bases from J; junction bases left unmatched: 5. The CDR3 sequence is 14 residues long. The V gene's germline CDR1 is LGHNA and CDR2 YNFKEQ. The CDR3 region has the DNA TGTGCCAGCAGCTCTCGACAGGGAAATCAGCCCCAGCATTTT. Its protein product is CASSSRQGNQPQHF.